These T cell receptor beta chains were read from a single sample in a study of T cell repertoires in cytomegalovirus infection. TCRdb re-called the reads with MiXCR, one entry per CDR3 protein. The data show hundreds of thousands of distinct CDR3 sequences, roughly a quarter seen once. The sample comprised CD8+ T cells from PBMCs. The receptors derive from a human donor in good health (CMV status not recorded). Some clones in this sample may be carry-over from other donors' samples. Each CDR3 is given with its conserved first and last residue. D genes are given only for firm matches. Only part of the rows carry a size: once, few, many, or a class if the clone is expanded.

>TRBV28|NA|TRBJ1-4|many
CASSPNPGKTNEKLFF
TGTGCCAGCAGCCCGAACCCGGGAAAGACTAATGAAAAACTGTTTTTT
>TRBV20-1|NA|TRBJ2-3|NA
CSARDTRGVTDTQYF
TGCAGTGCTAGAGATACTAGGGGCGTTACAGATACGCAGTATTTT
>TRBV4-3|NA|TRBJ2-1|NA
CASSQVKWNEQFF
TGCGCCAGCAGCCAAGTAAAGTGGAATGAGCAGTTCTTC
>TRBV29-1|NA|TRBJ1-2|NA
CSVLGSTF
TGCAGCGTTCTGGGAAGCACCTTC
>TRBV6-2/TRBV6-3|NA|TRBJ1-1|few
CASMISVEPNTEAFF
TGTGCCAGCATGATTAGCGTAGAGCCGAACACTGAAGCTTTCTTT
>TRBV7-4|NA|TRBJ2-7|NA
CASSLEGFYEQYF
TGTGCCAGCAGCTTAGAGGGGTTCTACGAGCAGTACTTC
>TRBV12-3/TRBV12-4|TRBD1|TRBJ2-1|few
CASRGQGQGSYNEQFF
TGTGCCAGCAGGGGACAGGGGCAGGGCTCCTACAATGAGCAGTTCTTC
>TRBV2|NA|TRBJ2-1|few
CASSFSVRQDYNEQFF
TGTGCCAGCAGTTTCTCCGTAAGGCAGGATTACAATGAGCAGTTCTTC
>TRBV7-9|NA|TRBJ1-1|NA
CASSLDQSNHEAFF
TGTGCCAGCAGCTTAGACCAGTCTAATCATGAAGCTTTCTTT
>TRBV7-2|NA|TRBJ1-1|NA
CANSLRTVDTEAFF
TGTGCCAACAGCTTGAGGACAGTGGACACTGAAGCTTTCTTT